A selection of T cell receptor beta chains follows, all from one sample in a study of cytomegalovirus exposure and HLA in healthy donors. The repertoire was sequenced with immunoSEQ multiplex PCR; TCRdb's copy has only in-frame clones and lacks some. The sample holds over 130,000 clones, approximately 79% seen once. What was sequenced was PBMCs. The receptors shown here come from a man aged 45-65 years in good health and CMV-seropositive. The CDR3 runs from the conserved cysteine through the conserved F or W. The order of the fields is V gene, clone size, J gene, D gene, CDR3 length, CDR3 DNA, CDR3 protein. A D gene is named only where the DNA matches it firmly. Expanded clones get a size class; other rows say once, few or many, or leave the size out.

v_call: TRBV28; clone_size: few; j_call: TRBJ1-1; d_call: NA; cdr3_length: 12; cdr3_nt: TGTGCCAGCTTCGGGGGGAACACCGAAGCTTTCTTT; cdr3_aa: CASFGGNTEAFF
v_call: TRBV5-1; clone_size: NA; j_call: TRBJ1-1; d_call: NA; cdr3_length: 20; cdr3_nt: TGCGCCAGCAGCCCGGGGGGGATAATTCGGGACACCCCCTGGAACACTGAAGCTTTCTTT; cdr3_aa: CASSPGGIIRDTPWNTEAFF
v_call: TRBV18; clone_size: few; j_call: TRBJ2-1; d_call: TRBD1; cdr3_length: 16; cdr3_nt: TGTGCCAGCTCACGAACCGGGACAGGGTTAAATGATGAGCAGTTCTTC; cdr3_aa: CASSRTGTGLNDEQFF
v_call: TRBV4-1; clone_size: NA; j_call: TRBJ2-7; d_call: NA; cdr3_length: 14; cdr3_nt: TGCGCCAGCAGCCAATTAAGCCCAGGGTACGAGCAGTACTTC; cdr3_aa: CASSQLSPGYEQYF
v_call: TRBV28; clone_size: NA; j_call: TRBJ1-6; d_call: NA; cdr3_length: 14; cdr3_nt: TGTGCCAGTATTCTGAGCTCCTATAATTCACCCCTCCACTTT; cdr3_aa: CASILSSYNSPLHF
v_call: TRBV6-6; clone_size: NA; j_call: TRBJ2-2; d_call: TRBD2; cdr3_length: 15; cdr3_nt: TGTGCCAGCAGTGAGCCGGGACTAGTCCCCGGGGAGCTGTTTTTT; cdr3_aa: CASSEPGLVPGELFF
v_call: TRBV11-2; clone_size: few; j_call: TRBJ2-1; d_call: NA; cdr3_length: 16; cdr3_nt: TGTGCCAGCAGCTTAGATTTACTAGCCTACTACAATGAGCAGTTCTTC; cdr3_aa: CASSLDLLAYYNEQFF
v_call: TRBV5-1; clone_size: NA; j_call: TRBJ1-4; d_call: TRBD1; cdr3_length: 14; cdr3_nt: TGCGCCAGCAGCTTGGGACAGGGTAACGAAAAACTGTTTTTT; cdr3_aa: CASSLGQGNEKLFF
v_call: TRBV5-1; clone_size: NA; j_call: TRBJ2-7; d_call: NA; cdr3_length: 15; cdr3_nt: TGCGCCAGCAGCGTATGGACAGAGAGCTCCTACGAGCAGTACTTC; cdr3_aa: CASSVWTESSYEQYF
v_call: TRBV19; clone_size: NA; j_call: TRBJ2-1; d_call: NA; cdr3_length: 16; cdr3_nt: TGTGCCAGTAGTATAGGGGCAGGGCGACGATACAATGAGCAGTTCTTC; cdr3_aa: CASSIGAGRRYNEQFF
v_call: TRBV27; clone_size: NA; j_call: TRBJ1-5; d_call: NA; cdr3_length: 13; cdr3_nt: TGTGCCAGCAGTTTATCGGTGAGTCAGCCCCAGCATTTT; cdr3_aa: CASSLSVSQPQHF
v_call: TRBV4-1; clone_size: NA; j_call: TRBJ2-3; d_call: NA; cdr3_length: 16; cdr3_nt: TGCGCCAGCAGCCAAGTATTAGCAGCTAGCACAGATACGCAGTATTTT; cdr3_aa: CASSQVLAASTDTQYF
v_call: TRBV6-5; clone_size: NA; j_call: TRBJ1-2; d_call: NA; cdr3_length: 12; cdr3_nt: TGTGCCAGCAGTTGCCCTCGGTGTGGCTACACCTTC; cdr3_aa: CASSCPRCGYTF
v_call: TRBV5-1; clone_size: NA; j_call: TRBJ1-3; d_call: NA; cdr3_length: 15; cdr3_nt: TGCGCCAGCAGCCCGGGGACACCCTCTGGAAACACCATATATTTT; cdr3_aa: CASSPGTPSGNTIYF
v_call: TRBV14; clone_size: NA; j_call: TRBJ1-2; d_call: NA; cdr3_length: 13; cdr3_nt: TGTGCCAGCAGCCAACAGGCTTCCTATGGCTACACCTTC; cdr3_aa: CASSQQASYGYTF